The clone carrying this T cell receptor (beta chain) was observed a handful of times. Profiled with immunoSEQ multiplex PCR; TCRdb holds only in-frame clones, not every one. The sample holds around 70,000 clones, roughly 94% seen once. The sample originates from a study of T cell changes during pregnancy in multiple sclerosis. Here the sequenced sample was peripheral blood, taken after pregnancy. This sequence originates from a female donor with multiple sclerosis, enrolled in a pregnancy study.

Here the CDR3 reads CAEGQGGTEAFF. CDR3 in DNA: TGTGCCGAGGGACAGGGTGGAACTGAAGCTTTCTTT. This chain uses TRBV2 with TRBJ1-1; 9 bases fit TRBD1. The CDR3 covers 12 residues. Trimming at V came to 11 bases and at J to 5 bases, leaving 6 bases not matched to a gene. CDR1 is SNHLY and CDR2 is FYNNEI in the germline V gene.